The clone carrying this T cell receptor beta chain was seen a few times. The data stem from a study of metastatic and nonmetastatic thyroid tumors. For the study at large: Repertoires from blood and tumor or nodule tissue of malignant and benign thyroid patients were compared.

The V gene's germline CDR1 is LNHDA and CDR2 SQIVND (reference sequence). The V end lost 4 bases, the J end lost 4 bases, and 15 bases lay between the germline ends. The CDR3 is 15 amino acids. As processed by the authors: A papillary thyroid cancer distant-metastasis classifier was built from CDR3 differences across clinicopathological groups. TCRdb re-processed the PCR reads through MiXCR. These V and J calls originate from TCRdb's pipeline instead of the authors' own analysis. Among 45,000 or so clones listed, around 17% were seen once. Patients were all untreated before their thyroid surgery. This clonotype was sampled from a female donor with papillary thyroid cancer or a benign thyroid nodule (not recorded which). Some clones in this sample may be carry-over from other donors' samples. The chain links TRBV19 to TRBJ2-3; D unresolved. Sequenced: blood. CDR3 sequence: CASSTGSSRADTQYF. The DNA for the CDR3 is TGTGCCAGTAGTACCGGCTCGTCTCGGGCAGATACGCAGTATTTT.